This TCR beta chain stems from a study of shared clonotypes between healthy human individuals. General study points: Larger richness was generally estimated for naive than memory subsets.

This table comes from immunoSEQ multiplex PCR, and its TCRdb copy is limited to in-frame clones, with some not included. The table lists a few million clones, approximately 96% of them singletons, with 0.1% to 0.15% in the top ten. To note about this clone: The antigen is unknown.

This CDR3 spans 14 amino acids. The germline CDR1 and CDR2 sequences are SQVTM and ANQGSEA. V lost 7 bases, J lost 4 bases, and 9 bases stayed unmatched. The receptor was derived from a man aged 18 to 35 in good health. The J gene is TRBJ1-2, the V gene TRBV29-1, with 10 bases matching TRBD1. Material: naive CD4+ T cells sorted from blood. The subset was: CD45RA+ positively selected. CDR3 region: CSARGQGTAYGYTF. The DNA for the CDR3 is TGCAGCGCCCGGGGACAGGGGACCGCCTATGGCTACACCTTC.